Listed below are T cell receptor beta chains from one sample, sequenced in a study of blood T cell repertoires in COVID-19. Profiling relied on immunoSEQ multiplex PCR, and the TCRdb table lists in-frame clones only, not all of them. The repertoire holds almost 200,000 clones, about nine tenths seen once, with 0.75% to 0.95% in the top ten. Material for sequencing was peripheral blood. These receptors all come from a woman aged 65 to 85 with acute or convalescent COVID-19. Each CDR3 is given with its conserved first and last residue. The order of the fields is V gene, J gene, CDR3 protein.

TRBV6-1,TRBJ2-3,CASSAPTDTQYF
TRBV5-1,TRBJ1-1,CASSLEGRRENTEAFF
TRBV5-1,TRBJ2-2,CASSRFLAGETGELFF
TRBV5-4,TRBJ1-3,CASSRDSRPSGNTIYF
TRBV12-5,TRBJ1-5,CASGPGQAPYSNQPQHF
TRBV20-1,TRBJ2-7,CSASPRQGYEQYF
TRBV7-2,TRBJ2-1,CASSSLPGGGNEQFF
TRBV7-9,TRBJ1-1,CASSLGDRGRTEAFF
TRBV2,TRBJ1-1,CASSFTGTEAFF
TRBV5-1,TRBJ2-3,CASQRGDHTDTQYF
TRBV7-2,TRBJ2-2,CASSLLREGKGELFF
TRBV6-5,TRBJ2-3,CASSPGLAYTDTQYF
TRBV27,TRBJ2-3,CASSHDGGLTDTQYF
TRBV6-4,TRBJ1-2,CASSEYRGDYGYTF
TRBV11-2,TRBJ2-2,CASSLAPNTGELFF
TRBV10-2,TRBJ2-5,CASSESGAGVTQYF
TRBV12-5,TRBJ2-1,CASGTYEDGKVPLAYNEQFF
TRBV29-1,TRBJ1-2,CSVDPQGDYGYTF
TRBV3-1/TRBV3-2,TRBJ1-5,CASSHRGDQPQHF
TRBV28,TRBJ1-1,CATTMNTEAFF
TRBV10-3,TRBJ1-4,CAISDGGNEKLFF
TRBV2,TRBJ2-2,CASTQVGGLRELFF
TRBV3-1/TRBV3-2,TRBJ2-4,CASSQTSKNIQYF
TRBV9,TRBJ1-1,CASSVDPAGGTEAFF
TRBV6-2/TRBV6-3,TRBJ2-7,CASSYPDRTYEQYF
TRBV6-2/TRBV6-3,TRBJ1-2,CASSYTGTGNYGYTF
TRBV19,TRBJ1-2,CASKVRGAGNLLSGYTF
TRBV5-1,TRBJ1-2,CASSYPGQGASGYTF
TRBV5-8,TRBJ1-2,CASSFTSFTGAYGYTF
TRBV29-1,TRBJ2-5,CSVVKSGALQETQYF
TRBV19,TRBJ2-1,CASSQAGGISSYNEQFF
TRBV18,TRBJ1-6,CASSPQDREALHF
TRBV7-2,TRBJ2-2,CASSLVGQVANTGELFF
TRBV7-2,TRBJ1-2,CASSLVTGDGYTF
TRBV6-2/TRBV6-3,TRBJ2-3,CASSHPAASSGSTDTQYF
TRBV3-1/TRBV3-2,TRBJ2-7,CASSQGQGVPYEQYF